Below are 7 T cell receptor beta chains sequenced from a single sample in a study of cytomegalovirus exposure and HLA in healthy donors. With 60 Vbeta and 13 Jbeta primers, the PCR was carried out. The protocol was immunoSEQ multiplex PCR, while the TCRdb copy is restricted to in-frame clones and leaves out a portion. Among about 160,000 clones listed, about 65% were seen once. The sample comprised PBMCs. These receptors all stem from a man in his forties in good health and CMV-seropositive.

The chain recombines TRBV4-1 with TRBJ2-4; D ambiguous. In germline, CDR1 is MGHRA, CDR2 YSYEKL. The CDR3 covers 11 residues. The V gene lost 0 bases and the J gene lost 13 bases, with 7 bases spanning the gap. The CDR3 nucleotides are TGCGCCAGCAGCCAAGAAAGGCGGCAGTACTTC. This sequence encodes CASSQERRQYF.

The rearrangement links TRBV25-1 to TRBJ1-6; no clear D. The CDR3 has 16 amino acids. Germline assignment: CDR1 MGHDK and CDR2 SYGVNS. The ends were cut back, 4 bases at V and 3 bases at J, with 13 bases in the middle. CDR3 protein: CASSGAGSIYNSPLHF. The CDR3 coding sequence is TGTGCCAGCAGTGGGGCGGGCAGTATCTATAATTCACCCCTCCACTTT.

This chain links TRBV9 with TRBJ2-1; 13 bases agree with TRBD2. V lost 2 bases to trimming and J lost 6 bases; unmatched junction nucleotides: 5. CDR3 size: 16 residues. Germline CDR1 is SGDLS and CDR2 is YYNGEE. CDR3 loop: CASSVRLAGGLNEQFF. The DNA for the CDR3 is TGTGCCAGCAGCGTCCGACTAGCGGGGGGACTCAATGAGCAGTTCTTC.

The V call is TRBV6-5, the J call TRBJ1-5; D uncertain. The CDR3 covers 14 residues. Trimming cost V 10 bases and J 0 bases, with 13 bases left between them. The V gene's germline CDR1 is MNHEY and CDR2 SVGAGI. Here the CDR3 reads CATPVARSNQPQHF. CDR3 DNA sequence: TGTGCCACTCCCGTGGCCCGTAGCAATCAGCCCCAGCATTTT.

There are a few counts of this clone. V usage is TRBV2 and J usage is TRBJ2-1; the match to TRBD2 covers 11 bases. This CDR3 has 14 residues. Germline values: CDR1 SNHLY, CDR2 FYNNEI. The V gene end was trimmed by 8 bases and the J gene end by 5 bases; junction bases not matched to a gene: 5. The CDR3 loop reads CASGGTSGHNEQFF. The CDR3 nucleotides are TGTGCCAGCGGCGGGACTAGCGGTCACAATGAGCAGTTCTTC. Looking up the rest from reference TRBV2 and TRBJ2-1 gives the full variable domain: EPEVTQTPSHQVTQMGQEVILRCVPISNHLYFYWYRQILGQKVEFLVSFYNNEISEKSEIFDDQFSVERPDGSNFTLKIRSTKLEDSAMYFCASGGTSGHNEQFFGPGTRLTVL.

V is TRBV5-1 and J is TRBJ1-2, with a weak D call TRBD1 (6 bases). There are 14 residues in the CDR3. Germline CDR1 and CDR2: SGHRS and YFSETQ. With 0 bases removed from V and 7 bases from J, the gap between germline ends came to 13 bases. CDR3 sequence: CASSLGKQGSGYTF. CDR3 coding DNA: TGCGCCAGCAGCTTGGGCAAACAGGGATCTGGCTACACCTTC.

This rearrangement joins TRBV4-1 to TRBJ2-1; 8 bases fit TRBD2. Germline lookup yields CDR1 MGHRA and CDR2 YSYEKL. The V segment lost 0 bases and the J segment 7 bases; nucleotides outside the gene matches: 14. This CDR3 has 18 amino acids. Here the CDR3 DNA reads TGCGCCAGCAGCCAAGATCCGGGGTTGAGCGGGGGCCTTAATGAGCAGTTCTTC. Translation gives CASSQDPGLSGGLNEQFF.